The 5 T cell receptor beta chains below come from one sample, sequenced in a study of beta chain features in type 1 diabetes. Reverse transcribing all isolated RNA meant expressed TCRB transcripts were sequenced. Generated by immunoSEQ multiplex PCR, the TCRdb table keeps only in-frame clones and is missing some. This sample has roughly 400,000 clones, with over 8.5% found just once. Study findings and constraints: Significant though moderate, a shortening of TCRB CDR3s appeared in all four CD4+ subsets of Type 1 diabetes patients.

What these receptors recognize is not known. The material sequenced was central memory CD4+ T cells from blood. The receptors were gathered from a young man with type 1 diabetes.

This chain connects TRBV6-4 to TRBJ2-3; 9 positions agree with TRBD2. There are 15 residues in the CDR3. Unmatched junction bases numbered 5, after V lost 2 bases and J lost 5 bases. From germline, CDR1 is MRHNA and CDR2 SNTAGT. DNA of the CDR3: TGTGCCAGCAGTGACGGAGCGGGAGGCGTAGATACGCAGTATTTT. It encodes CASSDGAGGVDTQYF.

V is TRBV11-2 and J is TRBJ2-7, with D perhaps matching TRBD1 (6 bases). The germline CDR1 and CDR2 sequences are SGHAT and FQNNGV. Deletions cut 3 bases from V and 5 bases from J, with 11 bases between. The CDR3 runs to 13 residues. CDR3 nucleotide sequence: TGTGCCAGCAGCTTTACAGGGTCCAACGAGCAGTACTTC. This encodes CASSFTGSNEQYF.

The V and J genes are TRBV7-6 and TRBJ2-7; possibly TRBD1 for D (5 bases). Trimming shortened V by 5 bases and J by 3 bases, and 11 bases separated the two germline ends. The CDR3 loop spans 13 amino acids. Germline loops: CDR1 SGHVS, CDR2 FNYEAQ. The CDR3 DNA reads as TGTGCCAGCAGCAAACAGGAAATCTACGAGCAGTACTTC. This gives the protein CASSKQEIYEQYF.

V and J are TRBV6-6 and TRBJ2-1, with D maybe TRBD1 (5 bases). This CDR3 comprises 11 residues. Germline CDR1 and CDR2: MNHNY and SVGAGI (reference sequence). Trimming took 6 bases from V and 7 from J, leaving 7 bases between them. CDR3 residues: CASSQGNEQFF. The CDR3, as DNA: TGTGCCAGCAGCCAGGGTAATGAGCAGTTCTTC.

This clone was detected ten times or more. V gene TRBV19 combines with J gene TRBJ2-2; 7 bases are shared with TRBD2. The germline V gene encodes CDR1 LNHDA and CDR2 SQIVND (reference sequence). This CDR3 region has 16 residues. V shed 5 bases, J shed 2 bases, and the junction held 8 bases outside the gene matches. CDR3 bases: TGTGCCAGTAGTTGGGCGGGAGTCGAAAACACCGGGGAGCTGTTTTTT. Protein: CASSWAGVENTGELFF.